What follows describes a single T cell receptor beta chain. The antigen is unknown. Primers included in the PCR were 60 Vbeta and 13 Jbeta primers. TCRdb keeps only in-frame clones here, not all; method: immunoSEQ multiplex PCR. The data hold 90,000 or so clones, with about 79% observed a single time. This specimen comes from a study of cytomegalovirus exposure and HLA in healthy donors. Study outcomes and limitations: When analyzed later, a missense DCLRE1C variant was found to be linked to TCR beta V- and J-gene trimming. A previous analysis found most TCR beta V segments productive roughly 87% or roughly 30% of the time. Per published reports, the classifier diagnosed cytomegalovirus status with high specificity and sensitivity.

Deletions cut 10 bases from V and 6 bases from J, with 17 bases between. Per the germline V gene, CDR1 is MDHEN and CDR2 is SYDVKM. This CDR3 comprises 13 residues. Each donor was nominally healthy when sampled (though unrecorded immune exposures were likely). The source is a female donor in good health and CMV-seronegative. The V call is TRBV28, the J call TRBJ2-3; a weak D match, TRBD2 (7 bases). Sequencing used PBMCs. CDR3: CATAGAPGDTQYF. CDR3 DNA: TGTGCCACGGCGGGGGCCCCGGGGGATACGCAGTATTTT.